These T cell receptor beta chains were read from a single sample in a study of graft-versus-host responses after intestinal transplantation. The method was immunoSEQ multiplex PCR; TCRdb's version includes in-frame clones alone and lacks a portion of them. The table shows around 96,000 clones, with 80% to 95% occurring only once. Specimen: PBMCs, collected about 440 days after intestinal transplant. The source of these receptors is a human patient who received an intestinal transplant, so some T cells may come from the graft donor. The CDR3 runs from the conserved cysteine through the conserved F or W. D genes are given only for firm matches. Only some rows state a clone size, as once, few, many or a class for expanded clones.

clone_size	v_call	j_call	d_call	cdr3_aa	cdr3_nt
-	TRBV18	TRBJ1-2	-	CASSQDRSSGYTF	TGTGCCAGCTCCCAAGACAGGTCGAGTGGCTACACCTTC
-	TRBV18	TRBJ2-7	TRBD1	CASSPLTGNTYEQYF	TGTGCCAGCTCACCACTGACAGGGAATACCTACGAGCAGTACTTC
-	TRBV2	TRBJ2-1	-	CARRSMPGEQFF	TGTGCCAGAAGATCTATGCCGGGGGAGCAGTTCTTC
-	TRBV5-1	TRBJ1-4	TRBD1	CAISIQQGAKGKLFF	TGCGCCATCAGCATCCAACAGGGGGCCAAGGGAAAACTGTTTTTT
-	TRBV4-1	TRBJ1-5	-	CASSQGSGGGLNQPQHF	TGCGCCAGCAGCCAAGGGTCCGGGGGGGGGCTTAACCAGCCCCAGCATTTT
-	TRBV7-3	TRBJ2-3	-	CASSSLGSDTQYF	TGTGCCAGCAGCTCTCTCGGGTCAGATACGCAGTATTTT
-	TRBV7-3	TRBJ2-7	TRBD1	CASSPQGNGEQYF	TGTGCCAGCAGCCCACAGGGGAATGGGGAGCAGTACTTC
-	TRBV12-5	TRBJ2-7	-	CASGLTPGHYEQYF	TGTGCTAGTGGTTTGACACCCGGACACTACGAGCAGTACTTC
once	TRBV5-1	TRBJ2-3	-	CASSLGDGLPTQYF	TGCGCCAGCAGCTTGGGGGACGGCCTCCCTACGCAGTATTTT
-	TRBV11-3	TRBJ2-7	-	CASSLGAGHPTQDEQYF	TGTGCCAGCAGCTTAGGGGCCGGACATCCTACGCAGGACGAGCAGTACTTC
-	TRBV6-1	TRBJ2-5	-	CASSPQLETQYF	TGTGCCAGCAGTCCCCAGTTGGAGACCCAGTACTTC
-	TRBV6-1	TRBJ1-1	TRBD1	CASSVQGAGTEAFF	TGTGCCAGCAGTGTACAGGGGGCGGGCACTGAAGCTTTCTTT